The 26 T cell receptor beta chains below were found in one sample sequenced in a study of shared clonotypes between healthy human individuals. Some clones are missing from TCRdb's copy, which holds only in-frame ones; the method was immunoSEQ multiplex PCR. The sample holds about half a million clones, 70% to 80% seen once. The sequencing input was PBMCs. These receptors originate from a woman in her 40s in good health. Some clones in this sample may be carry-over from other donors' samples.

V usage is TRBV18 and J usage is TRBJ2-5; no firm D call. Germline-derived CDR1 and CDR2 are KGHSH and LQKENI. The CDR3 spans 17 residues. Trimming left V 3 bases short and J 5 bases short, with 22 bases between. The CDR3 region is CASSPTPPRALGETQYF. CDR3 in DNA: TGTGCCAGCTCACCTACTCCCCCCCGGGCCCTTGGGGAGACCCAGTACTTC.

This chain joins TRBV28 and TRBJ1-2, with TRBD1 identical over 8 bases. Trimming cost V 5 bases and J 4 bases; bases outside gene matches: 6. CDR3 size: 14 residues. Germline V gives CDR1 MDHEN, CDR2 SYDVKM. The CDR3 region has the DNA TGTGCCAGCAGTCCAGCCGGGACAGGCTATGGCTACACCTTC. Its translation: CASSPAGTGYGYTF.

The chain is built from TRBV5-4 and TRBJ2-2; D is unclear. This CDR3 comprises 12 residues. Per germline, CDR1 SGHNT and CDR2 YYREEE (reference sequence). Trimming shortened V by 3 bases and J by 4 bases, and 4 bases separated the two germline ends. CDR3 in DNA: TGTGCCAGCAGCTCCGGCACCGGGGAGCTGTTTTTT. Encoded protein: CASSSGTGELFF. Combining the CDR3 with reference TRBV5-4 and TRBJ2-2 gives the whole variable domain ETGVTQSPTHLIKTRGQQVTLRCSSQSGHNTVSWYQQALGQGPQFIFQYYREEENGRGNFPPRFSGLQFPNYSSELNVNALELDDSALYLCASSSGTGELFFGEGSRLTVL.

The CDR3 DNA is TGTGCCAGCAGGGGCGGGTCTGGCGGGGAGCTGTTTTTT. Encoded protein: CASRGGSGGELFF. The chain uses TRBV7-8 and TRBJ2-2; tentative D call: TRBD2 (5 bases). V was clipped by 6 bases and J by 7 bases, with 12 bases between them. There are 13 residues in the CDR3. Germline V CDR1 and CDR2: SGHVS, FQNEAQ.

This chain joins TRBV28 and TRBJ1-2, with TRBD1 matching over 9 bases. Per the germline V gene, CDR1 is MDHEN and CDR2 is SYDVKM. V lost 4 bases, J lost 2 bases, and 14 bases stayed unmatched. The CDR3 length is 18 residues. The CDR3 protein is CASSSPGQGNYLNYGYTF. In nucleotides, the CDR3 is TGTGCCAGCAGTTCCCCGGGACAGGGCAACTACCTAAACTATGGCTACACCTTC.

The chain is built from TRBV5-6 and TRBJ2-1; D gene unclear. V lost 7 bases and J lost 1, with 9 bases in between. CDR3 size: 13 residues. CDR1 and CDR2 (germline): SGHDT, YYEEEE. Written as DNA, the CDR3 is TGTGCCAGCCGCACCACTTCCTACAATGAGCAGTTCTTC. It encodes CASRTTSYNEQFF.

A few counts support this clone. The rearrangement links TRBV5-4 to TRBJ1-3; 8 positions agree with TRBD1. The germline gives CDR1 SGHNT, CDR2 YYREEE (reference sequence). V lost 2 bases, J lost 8 bases, and 3 bases stayed unmatched. The CDR3 runs to 13 residues. The CDR3 bases are TGTGCCAGCAGCTTCGGACAGGGAGACACCATATATTTT. This gives the protein CASSFGQGDTIYF. Full variable domain (rest looked up from reference TRBV5-4 and TRBJ1-3): ETGVTQSPTHLIKTRGQQVTLRCSSQSGHNTVSWYQQALGQGPQFIFQYYREEENGRGNFPPRFSGLQFPNYSSELNVNALELDDSALYLCASSFGQGDTIYFGEGSWLTVV.

The CDR3 loop is CASSKGTNPRDEQFF. The CDR3, as DNA: TGCGCCAGCAGCAAAGGGACCAACCCTAGGGATGAGCAGTTCTTC. The chain joins TRBV5-1 to TRBJ2-1; D may correspond to TRBD1 or TRBD2 (5 bases each). V was shortened by 4 bases and J by 8 bases, with 19 bases between the two germline ends. This CDR3 spans 15 amino acids. Germline lookup yields CDR1 SGHRS and CDR2 YFSETQ.

The count of this clone is one. V usage is TRBV7-2 and J usage is TRBJ2-7; D possibly corresponds to TRBD1 (5 bases). V lost 1 base, J lost 2 bases, and 9 bases lay in between. CDR1 is SGHTA, CDR2 FQGNSA, per germline. The CDR3 loop spans 14 amino acids. CDR3 nucleotides: TGTGCCAGCAGCTTAGGGGGCGATCCCTACGAGCAGTACTTC. This gives the protein CASSLGGDPYEQYF.

The chain has TRBV30 and TRBJ1-3; the D gene is possibly TRBD1 (5 bases). V gave up 5 bases and J gave up 0 bases, with 8 bases separating them. The germline V gene has CDR1 GTSNPN and CDR2 SVGIG (reference sequence). This CDR3 spans 13 amino acids. The CDR3 nucleotides read TGTGCCTGGGGCGGGACCTCTGGAAACACCATATATTTT. This translates into CAWGGTSGNTIYF.

The chain recombines TRBV5-1 with TRBJ2-5; D might be TRBD1 (5 bases). The CDR3 totals 16 residues. CDR1 and CDR2 from the germline V gene are SGHRS and YFSETQ. V dropped 0 bases and J dropped 2 bases, with 14 bases sitting between them. The CDR3 reads CASSLEPRQPQETQYF. The CDR3 DNA reads TGCGCCAGCAGCTTGGAACCCAGACAGCCGCAAGAGACCCAGTACTTC.

This chain links TRBV10-3 with TRBJ2-7; no firm D call. The V end lost 0 bases, the J end lost 3 bases, and 12 bases lay between the germline ends. Germline-derived CDR1 and CDR2 are ENHRY and SYGVKD. This CDR3 is 15 amino acids long. CDR3 in amino acids: CAISESSPTLYEQYF. CDR3 nucleotides: TGTGCCATCAGTGAGTCTTCCCCAACCCTCTACGAGCAGTACTTC.

The rearrangement links TRBV7-3 to TRBJ2-7, with D possibly matching TRBD2 (6 bases). This CDR3 is 15 amino acids long. V was shortened by 2 bases and J by 0 bases, with 11 bases between the two germline ends. Germline V lookup: CDR1 SGHTA, CDR2 FQGTGA. The CDR3 protein is CASSLRASASYEQYF. The CDR3 coding sequence is TGTGCCAGCAGCTTACGGGCTAGCGCCTCCTACGAGCAGTACTTC.

This clone was detected once. The chain links TRBV14 to TRBJ2-1; 12 bases line up with TRBD2. Trimming took 4 bases from V and 6 from J; bases not matched to a gene: 1. This CDR3 region has 14 residues. In germline, CDR1 is SGHDN, CDR2 FVKESK. This chain's CDR3 is CASSPSGRGNEQFF. CDR3 in DNA: TGTGCCAGCAGCCCTAGCGGGAGGGGCAATGAGCAGTTCTTC.

J is TRBJ1-1 and V is TRBV6-1; weak D call: TRBD1 (5 bases). The germline V gene encodes CDR1 MNHNS and CDR2 SASEGT. The CDR3 consists of 14 residues. The V end lost 0 bases, the J end lost 3 bases, and 8 bases lay between the germline ends. CDR3 bases: TGTGCCAGCAGTGAAGCTGGGGGGTACACTGAAGCTTTCTTT. Its protein is CASSEAGGYTEAFF.

The V call is TRBV7-9, the J call TRBJ2-1; 8 bases are a match to TRBD2. The V gene's germline CDR1 is SEHNR and CDR2 FQNEAQ (reference sequence). The junction had 12 bases not matched to a gene; V was cut back by 2 bases and J by 3 bases. The CDR3 consists of 18 residues. Written as DNA, the CDR3 is TGTGCCAGCAGCTTATATGGGCAAGCGGGAGACGTCTACAATGAGCAGTTCTTC. Amino acid sequence: CASSLYGQAGDVYNEQFF.

For this clone: This specimen includes other DNA sequences encoding the same CDR3. V gene TRBV30 combines with J gene TRBJ1-1; D possibly corresponds to TRBD1 (5 bases). CDR3 size: 14 residues. Germline CDR1 and CDR2: GTSNPN and SVGIG (reference sequence). The V end was cut by 2 bases, the J end by 1 base, with 11 bases between. CDR3: CAWSPGLPNTEAFF. CDR3 DNA sequence: TGTGCCTGGAGTCCGGGGCTCCCGAACACTGAAGCTTTCTTT.

The chain joins TRBV27 to TRBJ2-2; D call uncertain. CDR3 length: 15 residues. The V gene lost 5 bases and the J gene lost 7 bases, with 17 bases spanning the gap. CDR1 and CDR2 (germline): MNHEY, SMNVEV (reference sequence). The CDR3, as DNA: TGTGCCAGCAGTCCACTCCATTTGAGTGGCGGGGAGCTGTTTTTT. Amino acids: CASSPLHLSGGELFF.

This rearrangement joins TRBV7-2 to TRBJ2-7; D might be TRBD1 (5 bases). The CDR3 has 15 amino acids. V lost 1 base, J lost 6 bases, and 16 bases lay in between. From germline, CDR1 is SGHTA and CDR2 FQGNSA. CDR3 sequence: CASSLGNTIRGEQYF. CDR3 DNA: TGTGCCAGCAGCTTAGGCAATACGATTAGGGGCGAGCAGTACTTC. The variable domain in full, with the rest retrieved from reference TRBV7-2 and TRBJ2-7, is GAGVSQSPSNKVTEKGKDVELRCDPISGHTALYWYRQSLGQGLEFLIYFQGNSAPDKSGLPSDRFSAERTGGSVSTLTIQRTQQEDSAVYLCASSLGNTIRGEQYFGPGTRLTVT.

The chain's CDR3 is CASSTWLYEQYF. CDR3 DNA: TGTGCCAGCAGCACCTGGCTCTACGAGCAGTACTTC. V is TRBV28 and J is TRBJ2-7; D remains unclear. The CDR3 runs 12 residues. V was clipped by 6 bases and J by 3 bases, with 9 bases between them. From germline, CDR1 is MDHEN and CDR2 SYDVKM.

The J gene is TRBJ2-7, the V gene TRBV18, with 14 bases lining up with TRBD2. CDR3 size: 15 residues. Germline V CDR1 and CDR2: KGHSH, LQKENI. The V gene end was trimmed by 4 bases and the J gene end by 4 bases; junction bases not matched to a gene: 3. CDR3 protein: CASSLGLAGGYEQYF. CDR3 in DNA: TGTGCCAGCTCACTTGGACTAGCGGGAGGATACGAGCAGTACTTC.

The rearrangement joins TRBV2 to TRBJ2-7; D not resolved. From germline, CDR1 is SNHLY and CDR2 FYNNEI. Trimming stripped 6 bases from V and 3 bases from J, with 6 bases between. The CDR3 length is 11 residues. The CDR3 sequence is CASRKVYEQYF. CDR3 bases: TGTGCCAGCAGGAAGGTCTACGAGCAGTACTTC. The variable domain in full, completed from reference TRBV2 and TRBJ2-7, reads EPEVTQTPSHQVTQMGQEVILRCVPISNHLYFYWYRQILGQKVEFLVSFYNNEISEKSEIFDDQFSVERPDGSNFTLKIRSTKLEDSAMYFCASRKVYEQYFGPGTRLTVT.

The chain combines TRBV4-1 with TRBJ1-4; D is unclear. Germline lookup yields CDR1 MGHRA and CDR2 YSYEKL. V lost 3 bases and J lost 8, with 13 bases in between. The CDR3 totals 14 residues. The CDR3 loop is CASSQTGAGEKLFF. In nucleotides, the CDR3 is TGCGCCAGCAGCCAGACCGGCGCGGGGGAAAAACTGTTTTTT.

This clone was recorded only once. The chain combines TRBV7-2 with TRBJ1-3; 9 positions agree with TRBD1. The CDR3 loop spans 16 amino acids. V trimming: 6 bases; J trimming: 4 bases; junction bases outside the gene matches: 10. The germline gives CDR1 SGHTA, CDR2 FQGNSA. CDR3 DNA sequence: TGTGCCAGCAGTTCACTTTCCGGGACAGGGGGAAACACCATATATTTT. It is translated as CASSSLSGTGGNTIYF.

This clone was found once. The chain uses TRBV4-3 and TRBJ2-1, with 9 bases aligning to TRBD1. The germline CDR1 and CDR2 sequences are LGHNA and YSLEER. The junction had 8 bases not matched to a gene; V was cut back by 4 bases and J by 7 bases. This CDR3 spans 15 amino acids. CDR3 region: CASSPETGGWNEQFF. The CDR3, as DNA: TGCGCCAGCAGCCCAGAGACAGGGGGTTGGAATGAGCAGTTCTTC.

The rearrangement joins TRBV7-8 to TRBJ1-5; 8 bases are a match to TRBD1. The CDR3 has 14 amino acids. V dropped 5 bases and J dropped 6; count of bases not matched to a gene: 6. Germline V gene sequence: CDR1 SGHVS, CDR2 FQNEAQ. The CDR3 region is CASSHGQGFQPQHF. The CDR3 DNA reads as TGTGCCAGCAGCCATGGACAGGGTTTTCAGCCCCAGCATTTT.